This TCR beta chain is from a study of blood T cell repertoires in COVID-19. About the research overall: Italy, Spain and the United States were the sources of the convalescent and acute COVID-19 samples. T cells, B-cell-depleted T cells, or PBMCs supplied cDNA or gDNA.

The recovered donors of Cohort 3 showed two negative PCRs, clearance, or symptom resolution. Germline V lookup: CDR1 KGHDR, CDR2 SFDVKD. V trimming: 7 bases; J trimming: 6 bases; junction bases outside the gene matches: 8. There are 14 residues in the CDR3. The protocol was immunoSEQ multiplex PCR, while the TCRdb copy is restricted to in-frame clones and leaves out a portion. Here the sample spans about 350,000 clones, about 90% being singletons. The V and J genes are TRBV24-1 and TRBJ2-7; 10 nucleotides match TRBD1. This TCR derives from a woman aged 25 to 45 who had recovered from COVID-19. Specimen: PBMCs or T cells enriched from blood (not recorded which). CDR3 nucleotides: TGTGCCACCAGAATCAGGGACAGGGGAAGCGAGCAGTACTTC. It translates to CATRIRDRGSEQYF.